This T cell receptor beta chain emerged from a study of PD-1 blockade in classical Hodgkin lymphoma. The CDR3 is 13 amino acids. The trim removed 7 bases at V and 5 bases at J, leaving 5 bases unmatched. Germline CDR1 reads SQVTM; CDR2 reads ANQGSEA. The data were produced by immunoSEQ multiplex PCR, yet TCRdb's version contains in-frame clones alone and is incomplete. The profile shows approximately 100,000 clones, roughly 90% of them singletons. All patients experienced relapse after autologous stem cell transplantation, and brentuximab vedotin exposure was variable. Sequences were derived from peripheral blood mononuclear cells (PBMCs), sampled before the second cycle of nivolumab. The chain joins TRBV29-1 to TRBJ2-2; 9 bases are a match to TRBD1. This TCR was recovered from a human donor with classical Hodgkin lymphoma. Here the CDR3 DNA reads TGCAGCGCCTCGGACAGGGGTACCGGGGAGCTGTTTTTT. Translating gives CSASDRGTGELFF.